One sample yielded the 14 T cell receptor beta chains listed below, sequenced in a study of shared clonotypes between healthy human individuals. Measured with immunoSEQ multiplex PCR; TCRdb has only the in-frame clones, and not every one. This table holds about 2.3 million clones, 93% found once. The sequenced sample was naive CD4+ T cells from PBMCs. Noted subset: CD45RA+ positively selected. The source of these receptors is a man between 18 and 29 years old in good health. Some clones in this sample may be carry-over from other donors' samples.

The chain couples TRBV11-2 to TRBJ2-3, with D unclear. Germline CDR1 reads SGHAT; CDR2 reads FQNNGV. This CDR3 is built from 17 residues. V was trimmed by 1 base and J by 11 bases, leaving 25 bases between them. The DNA of the CDR3 is TGTGCCAGCAGCTTAGTTTGGGCCTTAGAACCTCCCGAGGTGCAGTATTTT. Translating gives CASSLVWALEPPEVQYF. Looking up the rest from reference TRBV11-2 and TRBJ2-3 gives the full variable domain: EAGVAQSPRYKIIEKRQSVAFWCNPISGHATLYWYQQILGQGPKLLIQFQNNGVVDDSQLPKDRFSAERLKGVDSTLKIQPAKLEDSAVYLCASSLVWALEPPEVQYFGPGTRLTVL.

This chain joins TRBV7-3 and TRBJ2-1; TRBD2 matches at 11 bases. This CDR3 region has 17 residues. V shed 1 base, J shed 8 bases, and the junction held 10 bases outside the gene matches. Germline V gene data show CDR1 as SGHTA and CDR2 as FQGTGA. CDR3 region: CASSLKLVAGGIDEQFF. The CDR3 region has the DNA TGTGCCAGCAGCTTAAAATTGGTAGCGGGAGGGATCGATGAGCAGTTCTTC.

This rearrangement joins TRBV5-1 to TRBJ2-1; 8 positions match TRBD2. V was clipped by 6 bases and J by 6 bases; unmatched bases: 11. The CDR3 is made up of 15 amino acids. Germline V lookup: CDR1 SGHRS, CDR2 YFSETQ. The CDR3 region is CASTLAGRDGNEQFF. Written as DNA, the CDR3 is TGCGCCAGCACCCTAGCGGGTCGAGATGGCAATGAGCAGTTCTTC.

The CDR3 bases are TGTGCCAGCGCCACTATCTATACAGTGCCAAGAAGCTACGAGCAGTACTTC. It is translated as CASATIYTVPRSYEQYF. This chain links TRBV28 with TRBJ2-7, with D uncertain. Trimming removed 8 bases at V and 3 bases at J, with 26 bases between. Germline V gene lookup returns CDR1 MDHEN and CDR2 SYDVKM. This CDR3 region has 17 residues. The full variable domain, its missing parts supplied by reference TRBV28 and TRBJ2-7, is DVKVTQSSRYLVKRTGEKVFLECVQDMDHENMFWYRQDPGLGLRLIYFSYDVKMKEKGDIPEGYSVSREKKERFSLILESASTNQTSMYLCASATIYTVPRSYEQYFGPGTRLTVT.

The chain joins TRBV29-1 to TRBJ1-5; no firm D call. The ends were cut back, 1 base at V and 0 bases at J, with 4 bases in the middle. This CDR3 comprises 13 residues. Germline V gene data show CDR1 as SQVTM and CDR2 as ANQGSEA. This CDR3 reads CSVEVSSNQPQHF. DNA of the CDR3: TGCAGCGTTGAAGTCAGTAGCAATCAGCCCCAGCATTTT. The variable domain in full, with the rest retrieved from reference TRBV29-1 and TRBJ1-5, is SAVISQKPSRDICQRGTSLTIQCQVDSQVTMMFWYRQQPGQSLTLIATANQGSEATYESGFVIDKFPISRPNLTFSTLTVSNMSPEDSSIYLCSVEVSSNQPQHFGDGTRLSIL.

V is TRBV5-1 and J is TRBJ2-5; a possible D gene is TRBD2 (6 bases). The CDR3 runs to 17 residues. With 4 bases removed from V and 0 bases from J, the gap between germline ends came to 19 bases. Germline-derived CDR1 and CDR2 are SGHRS and YFSETQ. Here the CDR3 DNA reads TGCGCCAGCAGCCTAGGAGCCGGGAGCCCGTACCAAGAGACCCAGTACTTC. Translated, it gives CASSLGAGSPYQETQYF.

The CDR3 nucleotides read TGTGCCAGCAGATTACAGGGGTCGCCCTACAATGAGCAGTTCTTC. It encodes CASRLQGSPYNEQFF. The chain couples TRBV6-6 to TRBJ2-1; 7 positions match TRBD1. Trimming at V came to 6 bases and at J to 2 bases, leaving 7 bases not matched to a gene. CDR1 is MNHNY and CDR2 is SVGAGI in the germline V gene (reference sequence). This CDR3 has 15 residues.

The chain employs TRBV14 and TRBJ2-5; the D is unclear. The CDR3 runs to 15 residues. CDR1 and CDR2 from the germline V gene are SGHDN and FVKESK. Trimming removed 1 base at V and 4 bases at J, with 13 bases between. CDR3 bases: TGTGCCAGCAGCCAAGGGGGTTACCCAATAGAGACCCAGTACTTC. It translates to CASSQGGYPIETQYF.

The chain carries TRBV11-2 and TRBJ1-1, with 10 bases fitting TRBD1. Germline assignment: CDR1 SGHAT and CDR2 FQNNGV. The CDR3 runs to 13 residues. V lost 1 base, J lost 10 bases, and 3 bases stayed unmatched. The CDR3 coding sequence is TGTGCCAGCAGCTTAGGCGGGGACAGGGGAGCTTTCTTT. Translation: CASSLGGDRGAFF.

The V call is TRBV28, the J call TRBJ2-3; 8 positions agree with TRBD1. This CDR3 spans 15 amino acids. The junction had 7 bases not matched to a gene; V was cut back by 3 bases and J by 5 bases. Germline values: CDR1 MDHEN, CDR2 SYDVKM. This chain's CDR3 is CASSFQGALVDTQYF. CDR3 nucleotide sequence: TGTGCCAGCAGTTTCCAGGGGGCCCTAGTAGATACGCAGTATTTT.

The rearrangement links TRBV11-2 to TRBJ2-3; 11 nucleotides agree with TRBD2. The ends lost 3 bases at V and 4 bases at J; junction bases unmatched: 6. This CDR3 is built from 16 residues. Germline V gives CDR1 SGHAT, CDR2 FQNNGV. The CDR3 region has the DNA TGTGCCAGCAGCTTCTTTACTAGCGGGAGCGCAGATACGCAGTATTTT. The encoded protein is CASSFFTSGSADTQYF.

The chain has TRBV19 and TRBJ1-4; D uncertain. This CDR3 has 12 amino acids. Germline V gene lookup returns CDR1 LNHDA and CDR2 SQIVND (reference sequence). V shed 7 bases and J shed 12 bases, with 15 bases lying between them. CDR3 region: CASNSATLELFF. The CDR3 region has the DNA TGTGCCAGTAATAGCGCGACGTTGGAACTGTTTTTT.

The rearrangement joins TRBV9 to TRBJ1-2; D possibly corresponds to TRBD1 (5 bases). CDR3 length: 16 amino acids. Trimming pared 4 bases from V and 6 bases from J, leaving 22 bases between. CDR1 is SGDLS and CDR2 is YYNGEE in the germline V gene. The CDR3 coding sequence is TGTGCCAGCAGCCCCTACATCAAAAGTGGGGGACATGGCTACACCTTC. Translating gives CASSPYIKSGGHGYTF. Full variable domain (rest looked up from reference TRBV9 and TRBJ1-2): DSGVTQTPKHLITATGQRVTLRCSPRSGDLSVYWYQQSLDQGLQFLIQYYNGEERAKGNILERFSAQQFPDLHSELNLSSLELGDSALYFCASSPYIKSGGHGYTFGSGTRLTVV.

V gene TRBV2 combines with J gene TRBJ1-5, with a tentative D call TRBD1 (6 bases). Germline V gene data show CDR1 as SNHLY and CDR2 as FYNNEI. V was pared by 8 bases and J by 5 bases, with 22 bases between. This CDR3 has 16 residues. CDR3 sequence reads: CASSTSQVGTYQPQHF. DNA of the CDR3: TGTGCCAGCTCTACCTCCCAGGTAGGGACATATCAGCCCCAGCATTTT.